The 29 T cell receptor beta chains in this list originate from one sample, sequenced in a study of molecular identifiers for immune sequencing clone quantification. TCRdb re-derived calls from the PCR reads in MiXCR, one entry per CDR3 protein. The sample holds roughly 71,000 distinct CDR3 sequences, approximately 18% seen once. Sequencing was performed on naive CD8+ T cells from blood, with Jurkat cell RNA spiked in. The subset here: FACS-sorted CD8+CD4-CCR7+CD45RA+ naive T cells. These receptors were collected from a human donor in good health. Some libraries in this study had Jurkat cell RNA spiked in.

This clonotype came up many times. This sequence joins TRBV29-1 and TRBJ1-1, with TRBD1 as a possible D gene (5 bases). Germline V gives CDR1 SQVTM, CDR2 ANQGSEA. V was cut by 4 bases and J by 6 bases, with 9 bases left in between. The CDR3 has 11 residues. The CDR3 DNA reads TGCAGCGTTGGGGGGGGGGCTGAAGCTTTCTTT. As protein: CSVGGGAEAFF.

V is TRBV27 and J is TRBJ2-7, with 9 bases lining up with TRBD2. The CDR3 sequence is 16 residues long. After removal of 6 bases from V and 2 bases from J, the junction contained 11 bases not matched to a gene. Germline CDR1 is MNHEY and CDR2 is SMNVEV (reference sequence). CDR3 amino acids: CASSLSAGGGAYEQYF. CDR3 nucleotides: TGTGCCAGCAGCCTTTCTGCGGGGGGGGGGGCCTACGAGCAGTACTTC.

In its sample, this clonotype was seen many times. In DNA, the CDR3 is TGTGCCAGCAGCTTAGCTCGACTAGCGGGAGGCCGGTACTACGAGCAGTACTTC. Translation gives CASSLARLAGGRYYEQYF. The chain links TRBV7-8 to TRBJ2-7; 13 bases align to TRBD2. The CDR3 consists of 18 residues. The germline gives CDR1 SGHVS, CDR2 FQNEAQ. V shed 0 bases, J shed 3 bases, and the junction held 8 bases outside the gene matches.

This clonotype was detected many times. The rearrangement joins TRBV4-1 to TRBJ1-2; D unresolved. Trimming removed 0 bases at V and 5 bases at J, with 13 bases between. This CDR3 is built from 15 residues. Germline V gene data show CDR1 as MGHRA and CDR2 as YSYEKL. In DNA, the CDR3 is TGCGCCAGCAGCCAAGAAGCCCGGGCCAATTATGGCTACACCTTC. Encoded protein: CASSQEARANYGYTF.

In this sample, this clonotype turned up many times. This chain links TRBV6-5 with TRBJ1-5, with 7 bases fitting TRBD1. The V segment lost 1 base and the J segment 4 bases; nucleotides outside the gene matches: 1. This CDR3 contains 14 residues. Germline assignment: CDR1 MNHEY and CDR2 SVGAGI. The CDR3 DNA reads TGTGCCAGCAGTTACTTACAGGGGAATCAGCCCCAGCATTTT. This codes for CASSYLQGNQPQHF.

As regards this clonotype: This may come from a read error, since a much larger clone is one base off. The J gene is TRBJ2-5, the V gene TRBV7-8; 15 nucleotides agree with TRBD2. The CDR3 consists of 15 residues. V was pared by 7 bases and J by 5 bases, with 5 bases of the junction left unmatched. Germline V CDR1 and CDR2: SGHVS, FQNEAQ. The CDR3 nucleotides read TGTGCCAGCACCACAGGGACTAGCGGGAGGGAGACCCAGTACTTC. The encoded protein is CASTTGTSGRETQYF.

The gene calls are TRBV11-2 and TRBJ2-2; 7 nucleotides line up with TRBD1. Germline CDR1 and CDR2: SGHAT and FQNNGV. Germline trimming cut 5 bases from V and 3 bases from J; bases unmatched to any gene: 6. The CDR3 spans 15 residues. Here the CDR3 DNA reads TGTGCCAGCAGCCTTTGGACAGGATACACCGGGGAGCTGTTTTTT. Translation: CASSLWTGYTGELFF.

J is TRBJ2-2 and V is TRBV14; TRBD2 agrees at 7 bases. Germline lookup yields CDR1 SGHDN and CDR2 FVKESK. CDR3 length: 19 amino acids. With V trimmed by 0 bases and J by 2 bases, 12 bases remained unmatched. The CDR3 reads CASSQEEFGLAVNTGELFF. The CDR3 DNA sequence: TGTGCCAGCAGCCAAGAAGAGTTCGGGCTAGCGGTCAACACCGGGGAGCTGTTTTTT.

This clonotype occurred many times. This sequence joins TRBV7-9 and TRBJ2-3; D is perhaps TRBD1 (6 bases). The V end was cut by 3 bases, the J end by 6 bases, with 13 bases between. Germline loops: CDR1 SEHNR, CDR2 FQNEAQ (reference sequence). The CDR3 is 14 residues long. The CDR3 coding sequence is TGTGCCAGCAGCTTTGGCAGGGGAATGGATACGCAGTATTTT. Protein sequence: CASSFGRGMDTQYF.

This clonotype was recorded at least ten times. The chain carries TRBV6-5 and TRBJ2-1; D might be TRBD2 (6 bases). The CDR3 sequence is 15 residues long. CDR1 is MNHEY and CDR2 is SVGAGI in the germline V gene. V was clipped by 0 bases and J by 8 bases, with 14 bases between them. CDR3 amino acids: CASSYSSGVFDEQFF. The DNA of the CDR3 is TGTGCCAGCAGTTACTCGTCGGGAGTTTTTGATGAGCAGTTCTTC.

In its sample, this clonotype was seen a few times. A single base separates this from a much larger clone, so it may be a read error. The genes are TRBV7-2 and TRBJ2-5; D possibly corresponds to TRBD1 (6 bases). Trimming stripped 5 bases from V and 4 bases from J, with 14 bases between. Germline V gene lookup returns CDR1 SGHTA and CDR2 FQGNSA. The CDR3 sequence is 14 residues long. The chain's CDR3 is CASSITQGGETQYF. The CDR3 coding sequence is TGTGCCAGCAGCATCACCCAAGGGGGAGAGACCCAGTACTTC.

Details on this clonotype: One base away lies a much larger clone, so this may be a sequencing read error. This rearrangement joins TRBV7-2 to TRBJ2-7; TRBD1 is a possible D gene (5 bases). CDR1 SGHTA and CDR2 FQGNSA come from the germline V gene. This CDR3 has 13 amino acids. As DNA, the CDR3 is TGTGCCAGCAGCTTTAAATCAGGGTACGAGCGGTACTTC. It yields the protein CASSFKSGYERYF.

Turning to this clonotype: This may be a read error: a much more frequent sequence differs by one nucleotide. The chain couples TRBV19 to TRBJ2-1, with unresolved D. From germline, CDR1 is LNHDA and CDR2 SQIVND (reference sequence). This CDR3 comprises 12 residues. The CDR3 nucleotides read TGTGCCAGTAGTATAATGGGTAATGAGCAGTCCTTC. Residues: CASSIMGNEQSF.

Written as DNA, the CDR3 is TGTGCCAGCAGCGTAGCTTCAAACGGGGCTGAAGCTTTCTTT. It codes for CASSVASNGAEAFF. This chain links TRBV9 with TRBJ1-1, with no clear D. Germline V gene lookup returns CDR1 SGDLS and CDR2 YYNGEE. The V and J ends lost 0 bases and 6 bases respectively, with 12 bases between them. The CDR3 contains 14 residues.

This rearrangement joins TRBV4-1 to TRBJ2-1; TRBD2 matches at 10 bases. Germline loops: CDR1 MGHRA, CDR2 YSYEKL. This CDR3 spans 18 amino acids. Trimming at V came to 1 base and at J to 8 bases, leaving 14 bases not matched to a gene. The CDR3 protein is CASSQVVGASGRAHEQFF. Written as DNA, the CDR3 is TGCGCCAGCAGCCAAGTAGTTGGGGCTAGCGGGAGAGCCCATGAGCAGTTCTTC.

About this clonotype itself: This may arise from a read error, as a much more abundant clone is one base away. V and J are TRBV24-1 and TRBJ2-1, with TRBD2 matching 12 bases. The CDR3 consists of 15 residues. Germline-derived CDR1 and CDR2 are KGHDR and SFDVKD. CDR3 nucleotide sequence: TGTGCCACCAGTGAAAGGACTAGCGGGACGGATGAGCTGTTCTTC. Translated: CATSERTSGTDELFF.

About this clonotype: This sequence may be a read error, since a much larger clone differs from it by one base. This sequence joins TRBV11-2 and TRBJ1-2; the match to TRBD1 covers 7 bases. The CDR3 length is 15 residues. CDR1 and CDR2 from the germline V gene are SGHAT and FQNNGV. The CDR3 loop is CAGSSTVQGLSGYTF. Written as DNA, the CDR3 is TGTGCCGGCAGCTCCACAGTACAGGGGCTGAGTGGCTACACCTTC.

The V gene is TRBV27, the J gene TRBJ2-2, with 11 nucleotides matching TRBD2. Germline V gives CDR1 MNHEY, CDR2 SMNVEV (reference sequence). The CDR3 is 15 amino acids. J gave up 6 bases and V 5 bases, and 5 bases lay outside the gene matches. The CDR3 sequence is CASSDGTSGAGELFF. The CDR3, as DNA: TGTGCCAGCAGTGACGGGACTAGCGGCGCCGGGGAGCTGTTTTTT.

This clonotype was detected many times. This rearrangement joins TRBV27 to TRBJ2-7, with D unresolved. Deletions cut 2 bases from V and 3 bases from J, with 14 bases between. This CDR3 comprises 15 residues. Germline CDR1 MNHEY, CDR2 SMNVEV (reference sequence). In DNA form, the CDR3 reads TGTGCCAGCAGTTTAGGCCCCGGGTACGTCTACGAGCAGTACTTC. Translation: CASSLGPGYVYEQYF.

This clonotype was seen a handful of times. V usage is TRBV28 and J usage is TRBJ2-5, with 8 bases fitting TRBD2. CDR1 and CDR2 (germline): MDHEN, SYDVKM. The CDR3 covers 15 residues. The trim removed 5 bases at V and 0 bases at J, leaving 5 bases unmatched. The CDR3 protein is CASSNGRVYQETQYF. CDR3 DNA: TGTGCCAGCAGTAACGGGAGGGTGTACCAAGAGACCCAGTACTTC.

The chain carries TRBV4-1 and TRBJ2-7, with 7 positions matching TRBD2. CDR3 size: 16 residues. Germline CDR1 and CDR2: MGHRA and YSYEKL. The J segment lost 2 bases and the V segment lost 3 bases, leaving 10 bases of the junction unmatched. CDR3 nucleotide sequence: TGCGCCAGCAGCCAGGACCCCCAGCGGGACCCCTACGAGCAGTACTTC. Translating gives CASSQDPQRDPYEQYF.

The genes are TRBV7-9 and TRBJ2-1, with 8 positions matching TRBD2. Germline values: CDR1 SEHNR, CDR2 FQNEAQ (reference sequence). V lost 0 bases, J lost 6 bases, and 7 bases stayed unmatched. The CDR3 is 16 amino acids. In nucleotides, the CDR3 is TGTGCCAGCAGCTTAGCCGGGACTAGTCGTGGCAATGAGCAGTTCTTC. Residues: CASSLAGTSRGNEQFF.

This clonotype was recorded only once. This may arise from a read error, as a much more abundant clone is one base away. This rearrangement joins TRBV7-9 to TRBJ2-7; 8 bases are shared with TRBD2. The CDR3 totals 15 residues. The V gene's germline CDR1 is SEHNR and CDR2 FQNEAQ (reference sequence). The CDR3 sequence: CAGSAKLAAEYEQYF. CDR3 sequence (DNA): TGTGCCGGCAGCGCAAAACTAGCGGCAGAGTACGAGCAGTACTTC.

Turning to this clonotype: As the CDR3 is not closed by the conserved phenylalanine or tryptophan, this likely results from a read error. The CDR3, as DNA: TGTGCCAGCAGCCAGCGGGACGGGTTGTACTACACCCTC. Translated: CASSQRDGLYYTL. This chain joins TRBV3-1 and TRBJ1-2, with D possibly being TRBD1 (5 bases). Trimming took off 3 bases at V and 10 bases at J, with 15 bases between the two ends. CDR1 and CDR2 from the germline V gene are LGHDT and YNNKEL (reference sequence). The CDR3 has 13 amino acids.

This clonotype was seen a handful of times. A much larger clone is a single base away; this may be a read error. CDR3 coding DNA: TGTGCCAGCAGCCCGGTCGACAGGGCGTCCTACAATGAGCAGTTCTTC. It is translated as CASSPVDRASYNEQFF. The rearrangement joins TRBV7-9 to TRBJ2-1; 7 positions match TRBD1. The CDR3 contains 16 residues. Germline V gives CDR1 SEHNR, CDR2 FQNEAQ (reference sequence). The junction had 8 bases not matched to a gene; V was cut back by 5 bases and J by 1 base.

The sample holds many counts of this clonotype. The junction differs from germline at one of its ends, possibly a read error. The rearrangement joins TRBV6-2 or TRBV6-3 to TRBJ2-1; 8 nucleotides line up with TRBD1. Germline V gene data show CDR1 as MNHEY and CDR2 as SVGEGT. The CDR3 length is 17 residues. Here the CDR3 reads CASSYRSRGHSSNEQFF. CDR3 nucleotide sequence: TGTGCCAGCAGTTACAGGTCCAGGGGGCATTCCTCCAATGAGCAGTTCTTC.

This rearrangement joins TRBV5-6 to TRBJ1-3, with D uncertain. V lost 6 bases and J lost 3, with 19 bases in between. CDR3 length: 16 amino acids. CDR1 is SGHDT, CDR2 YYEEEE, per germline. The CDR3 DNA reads TGTGCCAGCAACTATCACGGTTGGGCCGATGGAAACACCATATATTTT. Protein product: CASNYHGWADGNTIYF.

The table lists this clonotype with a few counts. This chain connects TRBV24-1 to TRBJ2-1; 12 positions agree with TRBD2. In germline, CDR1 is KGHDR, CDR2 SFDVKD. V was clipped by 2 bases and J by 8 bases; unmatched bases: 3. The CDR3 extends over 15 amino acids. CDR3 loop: CATSDSSGRGDEQFF. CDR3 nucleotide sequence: TGTGCCACCAGTGATTCTAGCGGGAGGGGTGATGAGCAGTTCTTC.

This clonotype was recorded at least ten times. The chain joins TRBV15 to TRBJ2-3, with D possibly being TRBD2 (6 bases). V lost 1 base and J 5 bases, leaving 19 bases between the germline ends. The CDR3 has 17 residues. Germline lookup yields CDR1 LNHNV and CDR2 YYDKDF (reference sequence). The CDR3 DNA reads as TGTGCCACCAGCAGAGCCGGAGGGACCGACGAAGGAGATACGCAGTATTTT. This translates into CATSRAGGTDEGDTQYF.